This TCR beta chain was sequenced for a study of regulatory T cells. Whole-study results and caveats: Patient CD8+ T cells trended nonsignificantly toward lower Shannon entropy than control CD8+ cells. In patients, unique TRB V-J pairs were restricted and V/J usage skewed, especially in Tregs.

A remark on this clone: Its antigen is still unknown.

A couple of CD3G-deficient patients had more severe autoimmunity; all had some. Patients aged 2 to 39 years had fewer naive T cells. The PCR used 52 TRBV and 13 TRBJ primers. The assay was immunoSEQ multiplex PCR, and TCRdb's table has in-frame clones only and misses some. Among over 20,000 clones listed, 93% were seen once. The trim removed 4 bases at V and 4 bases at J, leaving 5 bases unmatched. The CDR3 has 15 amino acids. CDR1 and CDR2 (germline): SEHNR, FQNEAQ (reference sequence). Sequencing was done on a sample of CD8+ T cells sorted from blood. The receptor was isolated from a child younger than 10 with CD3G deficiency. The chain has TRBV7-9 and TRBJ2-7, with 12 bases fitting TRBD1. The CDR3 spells CASSSGTGGAYEQYF. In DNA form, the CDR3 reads TGTGCCAGCAGCTCCGGGACAGGGGGCGCGTACGAGCAGTACTTC.